This T cell receptor beta chain emerged from a study of blood T cell repertoires in COVID-19. Background on the study: Both acute and convalescent COVID-19 samples were obtained from the United States, Italy and Spain. T cells, B-cell-depleted T cells, or PBMCs supplied cDNA or gDNA.

The V gene lost 7 bases and the J gene lost 1 base, with 19 bases spanning the gap. CDR3 size: 16 residues. The germline gives CDR1 MDHEN, CDR2 SYDVKM. Per the original methods: Amplification with reference gene primers provided the estimates of nucleated cell counts. Repertoires were generated with immunoSEQ multiplex PCR, while TCRdb's copy carries only in-frame clones and drops some. V and J calls and clone size follow that table, whereas D and trimming were derived from the DNA. The sample yields about 320,000 clones, about 91% seen once. This receptor was taken from a woman younger than 45 with COVID-19, enrolled during active disease. The sequencing input was peripheral blood. The chain recombines TRBV28 with TRBJ1-1; TRBD1 might be the D (5 bases). The DNA of the CDR3 is TGTGCCAGCATCGAACGCCCCTCTAGGGGGAACACTGAAGCTTTCTTT. Protein: CASIERPSRGNTEAFF.